Presented here are 29 T cell receptor beta chains from one specimen sequenced in a study of shared clonotypes between healthy human individuals. Produced via immunoSEQ multiplex PCR; TCRdb's table is partial and in-frame only. The sample holds a few million clones, roughly 93% seen once. The sample comprised naive CD4+ T cells from PBMCs. Subset here: CD45RA+ positively selected. The origin of the receptors is a young man in good health. Some clones in this sample may be carry-over from other donors' samples.

This chain links TRBV6-6 with TRBJ2-1, with 8 bases that match TRBD1. There are 15 residues in the CDR3. Germline-derived CDR1 and CDR2 are MNHNY and SVGAGI (reference sequence). V lost 4 bases, J lost 2 bases, and 4 bases stayed unmatched. The CDR3 is CASSSPGGAYNEQFF. The CDR3 nucleotides are TGTGCCAGCAGTTCACCAGGGGGCGCCTACAATGAGCAGTTCTTC.

The chain joins TRBV4-1 to TRBJ2-5; D uncertain. V shed 1 base and J shed 2 bases, with 8 bases lying between them. Germline V gene sequence: CDR1 MGHRA, CDR2 YSYEKL. CDR3 length equals 14 residues. The CDR3 DNA reads as TGCGCCAGCAGCCAAGGTTCAACACAAGAGACCCAGTACTTC. It is translated as CASSQGSTQETQYF.

The chain couples TRBV28 to TRBJ2-7; D not resolved. The CDR3 is 15 amino acids. Trimming removed 7 bases at V and 2 bases at J, with 18 bases between. Germline V gene data show CDR1 as MDHEN and CDR2 as SYDVKM. CDR3 coding DNA: TGTGCCAGCAACCCGGTCAGTCTCCTCGCCTACGAGCAGTACTTC. Its translation is CASNPVSLLAYEQYF. Based on the CDR3 plus reference TRBV28 and TRBJ2-7, the full variable domain is DVKVTQSSRYLVKRTGEKVFLECVQDMDHENMFWYRQDPGLGLRLIYFSYDVKMKEKGDIPEGYSVSREKKERFSLILESASTNQTSMYLCASNPVSLLAYEQYFGPGTRLTVT.

V is TRBV28 and J is TRBJ2-5; 7 bases map to TRBD2. Germline V lookup: CDR1 MDHEN, CDR2 SYDVKM. The length of the CDR3 is 15 residues. J was trimmed by 2 bases and V by 5 bases; bases with no gene match: 8. CDR3 nucleotides: TGTGCCAGCAGTGGTCTAGCGGAATCTCAAGAGACCCAGTACTTC. Amino acid sequence: CASSGLAESQETQYF.

The rearrangement links TRBV6-4 to TRBJ2-1, with 10 nucleotides matching TRBD2. With 5 bases clipped from V and 2 bases from J, the junction kept 3 bases outside the gene matches. The germline V gene encodes CDR1 MRHNA and CDR2 SNTAGT. The CDR3 is 15 amino acids. CDR3 in amino acids: CASSTSGRAYNEQFF. The CDR3 DNA reads as TGTGCCAGCAGTACAAGCGGGAGGGCCTACAATGAGCAGTTCTTC.

This clone was recorded once. V is TRBV2 and J is TRBJ2-4, with 7 bases aligning to TRBD2. This CDR3 has 16 residues. From germline, CDR1 is SNHLY and CDR2 FYNNEI. J lost 5 bases, V lost 1 base, and 8 bases had no gene match. The CDR3 loop reads CASSEGITGGQNIQYF. The CDR3 region has the DNA TGTGCCAGCAGTGAAGGTATAACGGGAGGCCAAAACATTCAGTACTTC.

This chain joins TRBV6-6 and TRBJ2-7, with a tentative D call TRBD1 (5 bases). Looked up from germline, CDR1 is MNHNY and CDR2 is SVGAGI (reference sequence). V dropped 6 bases and J dropped 4 bases, with 22 bases sitting between them. This CDR3 has 16 amino acids. This CDR3 reads CASSDHPTDTGYEQYF. The DNA of the CDR3 is TGTGCCAGCAGCGACCACCCCACGGACACAGGATACGAGCAGTACTTC.

This clone was seen a handful of times. The chain recombines TRBV10-3 with TRBJ1-5; 9 bases agree with TRBD1. V shed 3 bases and J 2 bases; nucleotides not matched to a gene: 8. The CDR3 spans 17 residues. Germline CDR1 is ENHRY and CDR2 is SYGVKD. For the CDR3, the DNA is TGTGCCATCAGTGAAGGGACAGGGCGCTATGGCAATCAGCCCCAGCATTTT. This gives the protein CAISEGTGRYGNQPQHF.

This clone appeared a few times. This chain links TRBV6-1 with TRBJ1-2; no clear D. Trimming left V 5 bases short and J 8 bases short, with 9 bases between. The CDR3 totals 11 residues. In germline, CDR1 is MNHNS, CDR2 SASEGT. For the CDR3, the DNA is TGTGCCAGCAGTCCGCACAGAGGCTACACCTTC. This translates into CASSPHRGYTF.

This clone was detected once. The chain recombines TRBV6-6 with TRBJ2-3; 9 bases agree with TRBD2. There are 15 residues in the CDR3. Germline V gives CDR1 MNHNY, CDR2 SVGAGI (reference sequence). Losses at the gene ends were 7 bases for V and 1 base for J; bases not matched to a gene: 6. The CDR3 region has the DNA TGTGCCAGCACGCGGGAGGGCCTGGGCACAGATACGCAGTATTTT. Its protein product is CASTREGLGTDTQYF.

The rearrangement uses TRBV5-1 and TRBJ1-1; no clear D gene. V shed 6 bases and J shed 4 bases, with 19 bases lying between them. CDR3 length equals 15 residues. The germline gives CDR1 SGHRS, CDR2 YFSETQ. This CDR3 reads CASTAGGRRITEAFF. Here the CDR3 DNA reads TGCGCCAGCACGGCGGGAGGTAGAAGGATCACTGAAGCTTTCTTT.

This chain links TRBV28 with TRBJ2-5; D unclear. V dropped 4 bases and J dropped 7 bases, with 4 bases sitting between them. Germline V lookup: CDR1 MDHEN, CDR2 SYDVKM. The CDR3 length is 10 residues. As DNA, the CDR3 is TGTGCCAGCAGTTCAACGACCCAGTACTTC. Residues: CASSSTTQYF.

About this clone: Other DNA sequences in the same sample also yield this CDR3. This sequence joins TRBV6-1 and TRBJ2-7; D gene unclear. Per the germline V gene, CDR1 is MNHNS and CDR2 is SASEGT. This CDR3 is 12 amino acids long. V lost 3 bases, J lost 2 bases, and 5 bases lay in between. The CDR3 is CASSEGTYEQYF. CDR3 nucleotide sequence: TGTGCCAGCAGTGAGGGGACCTACGAGCAGTACTTC.

This clone was picked up one time. This chain uses TRBV5-1 with TRBJ2-7; D remains ambiguous. Germline V gene lookup returns CDR1 SGHRS and CDR2 YFSETQ. The length of the CDR3 is 15 residues. V lost 4 bases and J 4 bases, leaving 18 bases between the germline ends. CDR3 nucleotide sequence: TGCGCCAGCAGCATCCGGACCGGTCCGATTTACGAGCAGTACTTC. This gives the protein CASSIRTGPIYEQYF.

This chain links TRBV2 with TRBJ1-1; the D gene is possibly TRBD1 (6 bases). The CDR3 is made up of 15 amino acids. Per the germline V gene, CDR1 is SNHLY and CDR2 is FYNNEI. Trimming removed 5 bases from V and 6 bases from J, with 19 bases in between. The CDR3 region has the DNA TGTGCCAGCAGTCTACAGGGTTCTTCCTTTTCTGAAGCTTTCTTT. Protein sequence: CASSLQGSSFSEAFF.

The count of this clone is one. This chain links TRBV28 with TRBJ2-5; the D gene is possibly TRBD2 (6 bases). Germline CDR1 MDHEN, CDR2 SYDVKM. This CDR3 is 15 amino acids long. V dropped 6 bases and J dropped 2 bases, with 16 bases sitting between them. The CDR3 loop is CASSLAGKGQETQYF. CDR3 nucleotides: TGTGCCAGCAGCCTTGCGGGGAAGGGGCAAGAGACCCAGTACTTC.

CDR3 bases: TGTGCCAGCAGCGCCCGGGCCCCCCTAGAGACCCAGTACTTC. Its translation: CASSARAPLETQYF. V usage is TRBV7-8 and J usage is TRBJ2-5; D ambiguous. CDR1 and CDR2 (germline): SGHVS, FQNEAQ. CDR3 length: 14 residues. V was clipped by 5 bases and J by 4 bases, with 14 bases between them. Using reference TRBV7-8 and TRBJ2-5 for the parts outside the CDR3, the full variable domain is GAGVSQSPRYKVAKRGQDVALRCDPISGHVSLFWYQQALGQGPEFLTYFQNEAQLDKSGLPSDRFFAERPEGSVSTLKIQRTQQEDSAVYLCASSARAPLETQYFGPGTRLLVL.

This rearrangement joins TRBV5-4 to TRBJ2-1, with D perhaps given as TRBD1 or TRBD2 (5 bases each). V lost 0 bases and J 6 bases, leaving 10 bases between the germline ends. The length of the CDR3 is 14 residues. The V gene's germline CDR1 is SGHNT and CDR2 YYREEE (reference sequence). The CDR3 loop is CASSLAGTANEQFF. DNA of the CDR3: TGTGCCAGCAGCTTGGCCGGGACCGCCAATGAGCAGTTCTTC.

The chain joins TRBV19 to TRBJ2-2; 7 bases map to TRBD1. CDR3 length: 16 amino acids. V lost 3 bases, J lost 0 bases, and 4 bases stayed unmatched. CDR1 and CDR2 from the germline V gene are LNHDA and SQIVND (reference sequence). The CDR3 bases are TGTGCCAGTAGTATGGGGACAGTCTCGAACACCGGGGAGCTGTTTTTT. It translates to CASSMGTVSNTGELFF.

The chain combines TRBV5-6 with TRBJ2-1; D uncertain. There are 15 residues in the CDR3. Germline CDR1 and CDR2: SGHDT and YYEEEE. Trimming pared 2 bases from V and 0 bases from J, leaving 9 bases between. The CDR3 nucleotides are TGTGCCAGCAGCTTAGCGCTTAGCTCCTACAATGAGCAGTTCTTC. Translation gives CASSLALSSYNEQFF.

CDR3 in amino acids: CASSRDRGQPQHF. The CDR3 bases are TGTGCCAGCAGCAGGGACAGGGGTCAGCCCCAGCATTTT. The V gene is TRBV7-7, the J gene TRBJ1-5; TRBD1 matches 10 bases. With V trimmed by 5 bases and J by 6 bases, 1 base remained unmatched. The CDR3 has 13 amino acids. Per the germline V gene, CDR1 is SSHAT and CDR2 is FNYEAQ (reference sequence).

The chain couples TRBV7-2 to TRBJ2-2; D not certain. Trimming left V 2 bases short and J 5 bases short, with 12 bases between. CDR3 length: 15 residues. Germline V gene lookup returns CDR1 SGHTA and CDR2 FQGNSA. This chain's CDR3 is CASSLWLRGTGELFF. CDR3 DNA: TGTGCCAGCAGCTTATGGCTACGTGGGACCGGGGAGCTGTTTTTT.

This chain uses TRBV18 with TRBJ2-1; TRBD2 agrees at 12 bases. J was trimmed by 7 bases and V by 6 bases; bases with no gene match: 7. The length of the CDR3 is 15 residues. Germline values: CDR1 KGHSH, CDR2 LQKENI. This chain's CDR3 is CASSRAGTSGNEQFF. The DNA for the CDR3 is TGTGCCAGCTCCCGAGCCGGGACTAGCGGGAATGAGCAGTTCTTC.

J is TRBJ1-4 and V is TRBV5-6, with 8 positions matching TRBD1. The CDR3 is 15 residues long. After removal of 4 bases from V and 7 bases from J, the junction contained 9 bases not matched to a gene. Looked up from germline, CDR1 is SGHDT and CDR2 is YYEEEE. The CDR3 loop reads CASSPGQGVREKLFF. The CDR3 coding sequence is TGTGCCAGCAGCCCCGGACAGGGCGTACGTGAAAAACTGTTTTTT.

The CDR3 DNA reads as TGTGCCAGCAGTTCATTTTCAAATTCACCCCTCCACTTT. This codes for CASSSFSNSPLHF. V gene TRBV2 combines with J gene TRBJ1-6; D gene uncertain. V lost 5 bases to trimming and J lost 7 bases, with 9 bases between them. The CDR3 is 13 amino acids. Per the germline V gene, CDR1 is SNHLY and CDR2 is FYNNEI. Full variable domain (missing parts from reference TRBV2 and TRBJ1-6): EPEVTQTPSHQVTQMGQEVILRCVPISNHLYFYWYRQILGQKVEFLVSFYNNEISEKSEIFDDQFSVERPDGSNFTLKIRSTKLEDSAMYFCASSSFSNSPLHFGNGTRLTVT.

The chain uses TRBV7-6 and TRBJ2-3; possibly TRBD1 for D (6 bases). Germline loops: CDR1 SGHVS, CDR2 FNYEAQ. The CDR3 contains 16 residues. V was shortened by 2 bases and J by 4 bases, with 16 bases between the two germline ends. CDR3 nucleotides: TGTGCCAGCAGCTTAAACCCCGGTGGGGGCCCAGATACGCAGTATTTT. Its translation: CASSLNPGGGPDTQYF.

The J gene is TRBJ1-2, the V gene TRBV5-1; D not certain. Trimming removed 4 bases from V and 11 bases from J, with 18 bases in between. Germline values: CDR1 SGHRS, CDR2 YFSETQ. The CDR3 totals 13 residues. CDR3 sequence (DNA): TGCGCCAGCAGCCAAGGATCGGGGAAGCTTTACACCTTC. This translates into CASSQGSGKLYTF.

The gene calls are TRBV6-5 and TRBJ2-7; D remains ambiguous. Trimming left V 0 bases short and J 0 bases short, with 9 bases between. Germline lookup yields CDR1 MNHEY and CDR2 SVGAGI. This CDR3 has 15 residues. CDR3 DNA: TGTGCCAGCAGTTACTCGCATGACACCTCCTACGAGCAGTACTTC. Its translation: CASSYSHDTSYEQYF.

V and J are TRBV5-4 and TRBJ2-7, with 11 bases fitting TRBD1. The germline V gene encodes CDR1 SGHNT and CDR2 YYREEE (reference sequence). Germline trimming cut 4 bases from V and 4 bases from J; bases unmatched to any gene: 4. This CDR3 is built from 14 residues. In DNA, the CDR3 is TGTGCCAGCAGCGAAGGGACAGGGGGGTACGAGCAGTACTTC. Translated: CASSEGTGGYEQYF.